The rows below give T cell receptor beta chains drawn from one sample of a study of cytomegalovirus exposure and HLA in healthy donors. The protocol was immunoSEQ multiplex PCR, while the TCRdb copy is restricted to in-frame clones and leaves out a portion. The sample contains about 66,000 clones, about 97% of which appear only once. Specimen: PBMCs. The receptors derive from a woman aged 18-35 years in good health and CMV-seropositive. Both conserved end residues are part of each CDR3.

V,J,CDR3
TRBV30,TRBJ1-5,CAWGEGEISNQPQHF
TRBV13,TRBJ2-5,CASSLRVDSGRTEETQYF
TRBV28,TRBJ2-7,CASSLDRGMTYEQYF
TRBV6-1,TRBJ2-5,CASSEVRLAGRETQYF
TRBV6-5,TRBJ2-1,CASSYRTGGGYNEQFF
TRBV9,TRBJ2-3,CASSVGGSGTDTQYF
TRBV7-9,TRBJ1-1,CASSSTQNTEAFF
TRBV6-5,TRBJ1-1,CASSYSPRGYEAFF
TRBV10-3,TRBJ2-7,CAIAGLSYEQYF
TRBV9,TRBJ1-2,CASSGSDRGSNYGYTF
TRBV28,TRBJ2-3,CASTIAGVSDTQYF
TRBV7-9,TRBJ2-1,CASTPSSVTYNEQFF
TRBV13,TRBJ1-2,CASSGKTGVEYGYTF
TRBV27,TRBJ1-1,CASSSGQVIMNTEAFF
TRBV9,TRBJ1-2,CASSYRDTDIYGYTF
TRBV27,TRBJ1-1,CASSSTGESEAFF
TRBV28,TRBJ1-1,CASSTDDRGPPEAFF
TRBV5-1,TRBJ2-1,CASSFGTGESEQFF
TRBV28,TRBJ2-3,CASRGTSGVDSTDTQYF
TRBV5-4,TRBJ2-7,CASSQDLAPYEQYF
TRBV5-1,TRBJ2-5,CASSLRSQAETQYF
TRBV7-9,TRBJ1-3,CASSSYPMGQGGNTIYF
TRBV29-1,TRBJ1-1,CSVEPRNTEAFF
TRBV6-1,TRBJ1-1,CASSEPTDAGSEAFF
TRBV7-9,TRBJ2-5,CASSLVSLREGRVETQYF
TRBV5-8,TRBJ1-2,CASSLQSGKLNYGYTF
TRBV6-1,TRBJ2-1,CASSALFGARSSYNEQFF
TRBV27,TRBJ2-5,CASSSSPETQYF
TRBV11-2,TRBJ1-4,CASSYWDRRLEKLFF
TRBV5-5,TRBJ2-1,CASSLKGASYNEQFF
TRBV5-6,TRBJ2-5,CASSLADRGATQYF
TRBV4-1,TRBJ2-1,CASSQGAGGPWNEQFF
TRBV28,TRBJ1-5,CASRVSGRLRGQPQHF
TRBV6-5,TRBJ1-1,CASSRQGAADTEAFF
TRBV6-4,TRBJ2-1,CASSDLSGASYNEQFF
TRBV6-6,TRBJ1-2,CASSGSLGYTF
TRBV5-1,TRBJ2-3,CASSLWDRVTDTQYF